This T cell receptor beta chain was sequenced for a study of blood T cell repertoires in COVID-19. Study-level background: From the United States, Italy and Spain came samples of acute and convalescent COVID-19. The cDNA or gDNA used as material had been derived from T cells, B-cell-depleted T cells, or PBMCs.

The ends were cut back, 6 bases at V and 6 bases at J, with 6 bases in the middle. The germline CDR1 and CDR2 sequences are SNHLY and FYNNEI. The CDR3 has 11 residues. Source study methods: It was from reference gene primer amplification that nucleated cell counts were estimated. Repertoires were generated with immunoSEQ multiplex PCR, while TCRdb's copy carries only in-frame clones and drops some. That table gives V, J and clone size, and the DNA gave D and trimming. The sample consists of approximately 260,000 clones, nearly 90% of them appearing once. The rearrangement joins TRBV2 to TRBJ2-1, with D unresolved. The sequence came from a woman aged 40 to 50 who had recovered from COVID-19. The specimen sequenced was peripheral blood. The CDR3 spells CASRTINEQFF. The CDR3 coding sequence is TGTGCCAGCAGAACAATCAATGAGCAGTTCTTC. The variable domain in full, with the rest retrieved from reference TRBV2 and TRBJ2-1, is EPEVTQTPSHQVTQMGQEVILRCVPISNHLYFYWYRQILGQKVEFLVSFYNNEISEKSEIFDDQFSVERPDGSNFTLKIRSTKLEDSAMYFCASRTINEQFFGPGTRLTVL.